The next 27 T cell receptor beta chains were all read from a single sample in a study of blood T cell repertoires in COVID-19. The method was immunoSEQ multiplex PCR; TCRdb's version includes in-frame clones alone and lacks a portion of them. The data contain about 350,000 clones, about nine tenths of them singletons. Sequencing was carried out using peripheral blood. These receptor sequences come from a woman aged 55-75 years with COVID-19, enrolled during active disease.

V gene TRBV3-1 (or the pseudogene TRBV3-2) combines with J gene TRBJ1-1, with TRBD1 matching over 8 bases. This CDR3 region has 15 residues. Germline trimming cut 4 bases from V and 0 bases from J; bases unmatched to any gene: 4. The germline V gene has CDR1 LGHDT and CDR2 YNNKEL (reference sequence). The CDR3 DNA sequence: TGTGCCAGCAGCCCAACGGGACAGGTGAACACTGAAGCTTTCTTT. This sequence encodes CASSPTGQVNTEAFF.

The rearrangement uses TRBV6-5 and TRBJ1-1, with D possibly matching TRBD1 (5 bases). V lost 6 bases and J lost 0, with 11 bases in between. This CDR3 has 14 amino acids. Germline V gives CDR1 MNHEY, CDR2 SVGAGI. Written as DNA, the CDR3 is TGTGCCAGCAGCCTCCAACAGGTGAACACTGAAGCTTTCTTT. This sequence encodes CASSLQQVNTEAFF.

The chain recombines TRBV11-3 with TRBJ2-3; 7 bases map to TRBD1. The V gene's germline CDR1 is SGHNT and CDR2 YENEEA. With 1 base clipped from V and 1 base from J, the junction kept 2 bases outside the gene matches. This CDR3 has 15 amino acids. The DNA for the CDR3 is TGTGCCAGCAGCTTAGGCACAGGGGGCACAGATACGCAGTATTTT. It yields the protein CASSLGTGGTDTQYF.

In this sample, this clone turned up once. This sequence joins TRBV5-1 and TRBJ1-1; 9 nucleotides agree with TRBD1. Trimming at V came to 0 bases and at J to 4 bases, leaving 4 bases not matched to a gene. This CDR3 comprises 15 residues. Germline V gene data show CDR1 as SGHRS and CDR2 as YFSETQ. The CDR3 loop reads CASSLAGDRATEAFF. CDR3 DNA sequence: TGCGCCAGCAGCTTGGCCGGGGACAGGGCCACTGAAGCTTTCTTT.

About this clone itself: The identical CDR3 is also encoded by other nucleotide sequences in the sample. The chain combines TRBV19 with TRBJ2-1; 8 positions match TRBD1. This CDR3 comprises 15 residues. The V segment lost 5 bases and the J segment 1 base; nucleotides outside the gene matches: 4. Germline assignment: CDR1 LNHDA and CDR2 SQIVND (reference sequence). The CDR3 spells CASSPDRGSYNEQFF. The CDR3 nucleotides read TGTGCCAGTAGTCCCGACAGGGGTTCCTACAATGAGCAGTTCTTC.

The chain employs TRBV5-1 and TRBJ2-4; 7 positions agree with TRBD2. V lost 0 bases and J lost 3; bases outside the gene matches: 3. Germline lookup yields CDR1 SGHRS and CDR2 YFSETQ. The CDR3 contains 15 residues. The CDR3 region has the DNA TGCGCCAGCAGCTTGGATGCGGGGGTCAAAAACATTCAGTACTTC. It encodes CASSLDAGVKNIQYF.

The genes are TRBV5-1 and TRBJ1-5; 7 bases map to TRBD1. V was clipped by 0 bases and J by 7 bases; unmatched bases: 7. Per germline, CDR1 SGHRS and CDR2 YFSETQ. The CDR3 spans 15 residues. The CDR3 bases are TGCGCCAGCAGCTTGGAGGGGGCAAGGGGACAGCCCCAGCATTTT. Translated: CASSLEGARGQPQHF.

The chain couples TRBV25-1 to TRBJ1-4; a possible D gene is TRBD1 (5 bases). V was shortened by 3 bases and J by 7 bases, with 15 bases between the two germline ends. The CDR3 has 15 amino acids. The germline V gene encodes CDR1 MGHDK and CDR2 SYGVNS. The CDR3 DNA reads TGTGCCAGCAGTGATCTGGGGTCAAGGGGTGAAAAACTGTTTTTT. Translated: CASSDLGSRGEKLFF.

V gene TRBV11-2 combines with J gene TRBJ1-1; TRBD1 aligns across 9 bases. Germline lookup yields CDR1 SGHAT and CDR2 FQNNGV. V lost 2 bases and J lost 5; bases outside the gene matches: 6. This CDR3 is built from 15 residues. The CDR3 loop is CASSLTGTGRTEAFF. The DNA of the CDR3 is TGTGCCAGCAGCTTAACCGGGACAGGGAGGACTGAAGCTTTCTTT.

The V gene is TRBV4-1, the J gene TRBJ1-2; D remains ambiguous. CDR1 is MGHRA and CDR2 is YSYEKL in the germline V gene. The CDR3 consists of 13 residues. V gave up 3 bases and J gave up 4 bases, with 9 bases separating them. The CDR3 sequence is CASSQRESYGYTF. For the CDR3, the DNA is TGCGCCAGCAGCCAGCGGGAAAGCTATGGCTACACCTTC.

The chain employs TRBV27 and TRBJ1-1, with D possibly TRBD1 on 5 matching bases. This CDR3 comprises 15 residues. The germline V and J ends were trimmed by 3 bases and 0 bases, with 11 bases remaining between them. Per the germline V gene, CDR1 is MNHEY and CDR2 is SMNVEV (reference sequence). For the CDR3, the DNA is TGTGCCAGCAGTTTCAGGGATCGAGTGAACACTGAAGCTTTCTTT. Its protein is CASSFRDRVNTEAFF.

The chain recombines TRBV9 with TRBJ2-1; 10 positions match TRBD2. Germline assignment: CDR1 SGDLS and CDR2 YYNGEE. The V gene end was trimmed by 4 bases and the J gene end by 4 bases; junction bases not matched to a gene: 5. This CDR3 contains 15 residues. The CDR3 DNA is TGTGCCAGCAGCCGCAGCGGGGGGGTATACAATGAGCAGTTCTTC. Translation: CASSRSGGVYNEQFF.

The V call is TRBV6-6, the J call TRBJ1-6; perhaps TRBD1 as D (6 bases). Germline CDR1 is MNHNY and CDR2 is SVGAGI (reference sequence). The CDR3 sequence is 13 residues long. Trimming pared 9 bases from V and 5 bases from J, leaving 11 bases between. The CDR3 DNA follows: TGTGCCAGTCAGGGGTCTCATAATTCACCCCTCCACTTT. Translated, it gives CASQGSHNSPLHF.

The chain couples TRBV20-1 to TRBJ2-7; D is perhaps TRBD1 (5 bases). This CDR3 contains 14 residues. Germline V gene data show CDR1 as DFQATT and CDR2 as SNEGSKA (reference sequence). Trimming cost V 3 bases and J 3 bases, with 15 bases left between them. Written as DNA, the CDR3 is TGCAGTGCTAGTCAGGCAGGGCCAGGCTACGAGCAGTACTTC. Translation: CSASQAGPGYEQYF.

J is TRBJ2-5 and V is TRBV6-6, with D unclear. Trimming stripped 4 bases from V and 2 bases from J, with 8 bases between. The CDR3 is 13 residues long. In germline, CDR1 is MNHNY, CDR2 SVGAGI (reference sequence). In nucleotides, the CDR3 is TGTGCCAGCAGTTCGAGGCTGCAAGAGACCCAGTACTTC. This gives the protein CASSSRLQETQYF.

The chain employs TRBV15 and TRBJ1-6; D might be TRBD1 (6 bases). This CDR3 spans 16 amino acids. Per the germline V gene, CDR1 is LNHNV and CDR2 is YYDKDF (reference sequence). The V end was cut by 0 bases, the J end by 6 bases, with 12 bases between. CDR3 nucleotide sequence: TGTGCCACCAGCAGAGATGTGGGGGCTGGTAATTCACCCCTCCACTTT. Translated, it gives CATSRDVGAGNSPLHF.

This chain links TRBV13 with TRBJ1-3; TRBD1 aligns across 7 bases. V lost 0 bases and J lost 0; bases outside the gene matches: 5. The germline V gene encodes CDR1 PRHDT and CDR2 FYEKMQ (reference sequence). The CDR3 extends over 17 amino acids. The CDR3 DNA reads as TGTGCCAGCAGCTTAGGCCTGGGACAGATCTCTGGAAACACCATATATTTT. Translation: CASSLGLGQISGNTIYF.

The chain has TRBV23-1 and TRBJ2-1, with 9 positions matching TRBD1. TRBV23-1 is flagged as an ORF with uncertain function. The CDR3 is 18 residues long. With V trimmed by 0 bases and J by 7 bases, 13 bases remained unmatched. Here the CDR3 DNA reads TGCGCCAGCAGTCAATCGGGACAGGGAAGAACCTCTAGTAATGAGCAGTTCTTC. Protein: CASSQSGQGRTSSNEQFF.

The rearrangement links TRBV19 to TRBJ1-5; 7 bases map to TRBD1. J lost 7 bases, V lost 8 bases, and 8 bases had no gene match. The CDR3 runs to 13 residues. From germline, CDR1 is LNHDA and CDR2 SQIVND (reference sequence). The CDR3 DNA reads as TGTGCCAGTGAGGGGGCTCGGTGGCAGCCCCAGCATTTT. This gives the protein CASEGARWQPQHF.

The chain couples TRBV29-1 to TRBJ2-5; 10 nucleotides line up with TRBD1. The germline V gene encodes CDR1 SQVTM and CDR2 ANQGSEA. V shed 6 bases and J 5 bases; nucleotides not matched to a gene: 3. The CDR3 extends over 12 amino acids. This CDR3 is CSVDRGGETQYF. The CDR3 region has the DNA TGCAGCGTGGACAGGGGGGGCGAGACCCAGTACTTC.

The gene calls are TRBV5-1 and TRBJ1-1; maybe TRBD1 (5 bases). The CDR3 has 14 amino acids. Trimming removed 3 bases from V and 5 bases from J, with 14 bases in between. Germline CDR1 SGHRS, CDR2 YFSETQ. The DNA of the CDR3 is TGCGCCAGCAGCTCCCTCAGGGATAGGACTGAAGCTTTCTTT. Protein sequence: CASSSLRDRTEAFF. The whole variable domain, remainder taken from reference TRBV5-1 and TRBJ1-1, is KAGVTQTPRYLIKTRGQQVTLSCSPISGHRSVSWYQQTPGQGLQFLFEYFSETQRNKGNFPGRFSGRQFSNSRSEMNVSTLELGDSALYLCASSSLRDRTEAFFGQGTRLTVV.

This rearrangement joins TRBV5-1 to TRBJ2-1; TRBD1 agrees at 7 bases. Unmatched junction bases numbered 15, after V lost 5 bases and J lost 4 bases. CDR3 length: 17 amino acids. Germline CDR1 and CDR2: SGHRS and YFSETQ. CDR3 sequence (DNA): TGCGCCAGCAGTCGAGAAACTCCGGGACAGATGTACAATGAGCAGTTCTTC. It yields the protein CASSRETPGQMYNEQFF.

The CDR3 loop reads CASSPDERQGPQHF. As DNA, the CDR3 is TGTGCCAGCAGCCCTGATGAGCGCCAGGGGCCCCAGCATTTT. The rearrangement joins TRBV7-8 to TRBJ1-5, with a tentative D call TRBD1 (5 bases). V was pared by 5 bases and J by 9 bases, with 17 bases between. CDR3 length: 14 residues. The germline gives CDR1 SGHVS, CDR2 FQNEAQ.

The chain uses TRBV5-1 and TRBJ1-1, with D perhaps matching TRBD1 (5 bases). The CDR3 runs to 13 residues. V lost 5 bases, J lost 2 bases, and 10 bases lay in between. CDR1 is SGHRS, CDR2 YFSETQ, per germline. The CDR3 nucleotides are TGCGCCAGCAGACCCGACAGCAACACTGAAGCTTTCTTT. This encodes CASRPDSNTEAFF.

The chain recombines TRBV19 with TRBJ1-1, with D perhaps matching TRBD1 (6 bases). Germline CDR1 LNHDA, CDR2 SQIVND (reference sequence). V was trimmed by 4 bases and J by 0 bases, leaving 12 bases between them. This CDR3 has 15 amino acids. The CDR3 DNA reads TGTGCCAGTAGTAAACCGGGACATCTGAACACTGAAGCTTTCTTT. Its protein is CASSKPGHLNTEAFF.

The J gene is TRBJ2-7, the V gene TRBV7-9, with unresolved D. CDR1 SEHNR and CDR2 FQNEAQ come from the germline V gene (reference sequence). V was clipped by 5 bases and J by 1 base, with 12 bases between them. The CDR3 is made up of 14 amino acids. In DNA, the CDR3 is TGTGCCAGCAGCCCAACCGACGGGTCCTACGAGCAGTACTTC. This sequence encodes CASSPTDGSYEQYF.

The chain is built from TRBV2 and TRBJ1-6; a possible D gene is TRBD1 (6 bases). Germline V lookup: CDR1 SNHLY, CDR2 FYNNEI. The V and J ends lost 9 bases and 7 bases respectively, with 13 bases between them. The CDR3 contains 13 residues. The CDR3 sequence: CASTGLDNSPLHF. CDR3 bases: TGTGCCAGTACAGGGCTAGACAATTCACCCCTCCACTTT.